A selection of T cell receptor beta chains follows, all from one sample in a study of cytomegalovirus exposure and HLA in healthy donors. TCRdb's copy holds only in-frame clones and misses some; the assay was immunoSEQ multiplex PCR. The table includes about 98,000 clones, 70% detected once. Sequenced material: PBMCs. The origin of the receptors is a man aged 50 to 59 in good health and CMV-seronegative. The CDR3 runs from the conserved cysteine through the conserved F or W. Fields, in order: J gene, V gene, CDR3 protein.

J: TRBJ2-7; V: TRBV6-5; CDR3: CASSYGLETNEQYF
J: TRBJ2-5; V: TRBV7-9; CDR3: CSSSLALPGQTLETQYF
J: TRBJ1-5; V: TRBV6-5; CDR3: CASSTGHGDQPQHF
J: TRBJ2-7; V: TRBV7-2; CDR3: CASSAGTGGAGEQYF
J: TRBJ2-1; V: TRBV6-5; CDR3: CASSYRGLADNEQFF
J: TRBJ2-7; V: TRBV6-5; CDR3: CASSYPGTYEQYF
J: TRBJ1-6; V: TRBV7-2; CDR3: CASSLDWELHTSPLHF
J: TRBJ2-3; V: TRBV5-1; CDR3: CASSDDRATDTQYF
J: TRBJ1-2; V: TRBV27; CDR3: CASSLGGFGDYGYTF
J: TRBJ1-5; V: TRBV6-6; CDR3: CASSNSVGGRPQHF
J: TRBJ2-3; V: TRBV29-1; CDR3: CVGSGLVERYSTDTQYF
J: TRBJ2-1; V: TRBV27; CDR3: CASLKAGGPYNEQFF
J: TRBJ2-3; V: TRBV28; CDR3: CASSRESRLAEATDTQYF
J: TRBJ2-2; V: TRBV2; CDR3: CASSFTTSGENTGELFF
J: TRBJ2-5; V: TRBV6-5; CDR3: CASGGQGGETQYF
J: TRBJ2-3; V: TRBV11-3; CDR3: CASSLDSIFPTDTQYF
J: TRBJ2-1; V: TRBV15; CDR3: CATSRGFGAGGDEQFF
J: NA; V: TRBV4-1; CDR3: CASSHRGLAGSYEQYF
J: TRBJ1-4; V: TRBV18; CDR3: CASSPRVGHQTATNEKLFF
J: TRBJ1-1; V: TRBV27; CDR3: CASGTGGTEAFF
J: TRBJ2-7; V: TRBV27; CDR3: CASTMTRTSGGTYEQYF
J: TRBJ2-3; V: TRBV10-2; CDR3: CASFSGGARDTQYF
J: TRBJ2-2; V: TRBV5-1; CDR3: CASSFTGGTGELFF
J: TRBJ2-2; V: TRBV28; CDR3: CASRRQGSNTGELFF
J: TRBJ1-3; V: TRBV10-3; CDR3: CAISESIGSGNTIYF
J: TRBJ1-2; V: TRBV7-9; CDR3: CASSSGYGYTF
J: TRBJ1-2; V: TRBV19; CDR3: CASSAWDRVTNGYTF
J: TRBJ2-7; V: TRBV19; CDR3: CASSVGGTGTYEQYF
J: TRBJ2-7; V: TRBV4-2; CDR3: CASSQVGLGGQTYEQYF
J: TRBJ1-3; V: TRBV4-1; CDR3: CASSQITTSSGNTIYF
J: TRBJ2-1; V: TRBV9; CDR3: CASSGASGVSYNEQFF
J: NA; V: TRBV6-5; CDR3: CASAGGTVRYEQYF
J: TRBJ2-3; V: TRBV7-2; CDR3: CASSQRDSSTDTQYF
J: TRBJ2-2; V: TRBV4-2; CDR3: CASSPNPGTNTGELFF
J: TRBJ2-5; V: TRBV6-5; CDR3: CASSYAPSGAKETQYF
J: TRBJ1-1; V: TRBV6-1; CDR3: CASSEGTGETEAFF
J: TRBJ2-2; V: TRBV10-1; CDR3: CASRSGALGELFF
J: TRBJ2-7; V: TRBV19; CDR3: CASSIALAASYEQYF
J: TRBJ2-7; V: TRBV7-9; CDR3: CASSLTNQVYEQYF
J: TRBJ2-6; V: TRBV28; CDR3: CASSLWDRDGANVLTF